This entry concerns a single T cell receptor (beta chain). The CDR3 is made up of 12 amino acids. Deletions cut 4 bases from V and 6 bases from J, with 9 bases between. Germline V CDR1 and CDR2: SNHLY, FYNNEI. Data came from immunoSEQ multiplex PCR; TCRdb stores just in-frame clones and leaves some out. The data contain over 150,000 clones, approximately 82% of them singletons. This sample is part of a study of blood T cell repertoires in COVID-19. Whole-study context: Spain, Italy and the United States supplied samples that represented acute and convalescent COVID-19. PBMCs, B-cell-depleted T cells, or T cells provided the cDNA or gDNA that made up the material.

The rearrangement uses TRBV2 and TRBJ1-2; D not certain. This receptor was taken from a human donor with acute or convalescent COVID-19. The donor label of this sample is uncertain. The material sequenced was peripheral blood. CDR3 region: CASSATTDGYTF. DNA of the CDR3: TGTGCCAGCAGTGCAACAACCGATGGCTACACCTTC.